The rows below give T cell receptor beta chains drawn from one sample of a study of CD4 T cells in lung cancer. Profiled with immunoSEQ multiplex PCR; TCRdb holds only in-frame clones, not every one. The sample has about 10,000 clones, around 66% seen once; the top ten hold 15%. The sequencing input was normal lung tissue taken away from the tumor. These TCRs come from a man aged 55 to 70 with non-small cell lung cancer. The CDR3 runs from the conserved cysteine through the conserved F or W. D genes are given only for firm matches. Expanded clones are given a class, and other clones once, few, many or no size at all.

CDR3nt: TGCGCCAGCAGCCATCCTGGACTAGCGGGAGGCCCCGGTCGAGAGACCCAGTACTTC; CDR3aa: CASSHPGLAGGPGRETQYF; abundance: .; v_gene: TRBV4-1; d_gene: TRBD2; j_gene: TRBJ2-5
CDR3nt: TGTGCCAGTAGTATAGGAGCTAGGGAGTACACTGAAGCTTTCTTT; CDR3aa: CASSIGAREYTEAFF; abundance: .; v_gene: TRBV19; d_gene: .; j_gene: TRBJ1-1
CDR3nt: TGTGCCAGCATGGGGTTTCCCCGGACTCCGTTCTTC; CDR3aa: CASMGFPRTPFF; abundance: .; v_gene: TRBV7-9; d_gene: .; j_gene: TRBJ2-1
CDR3nt: TGTGCCAGCAGCGAACAGACAGTTAACACTGAAGCTTTCTTT; CDR3aa: CASSEQTVNTEAFF; abundance: few; v_gene: TRBV2; d_gene: .; j_gene: TRBJ1-1
CDR3nt: TGTGCCAGCAGTCTCGGCGGCTCCTTCTCTGGGGCCAACGTCCTGACTTTC; CDR3aa: CASSLGGSFSGANVLTF; abundance: .; v_gene: TRBV28; d_gene: .; j_gene: TRBJ2-6
CDR3nt: TGTGCCACGAAGCAGCTAGCCGCCTCACCGAACACCGGGGAGCTGTTTTTT; CDR3aa: CATKQLAASPNTGELFF; abundance: few; v_gene: TRBV7-9; d_gene: .; j_gene: TRBJ2-2
CDR3nt: TGTGCCAGCGGCACCAGTCTCGAGACCCAGTACTTC; CDR3aa: CASGTSLETQYF; abundance: .; v_gene: TRBV28; d_gene: .; j_gene: TRBJ2-5
CDR3nt: TGTGCCAGCAGTGATCGGACAGGGGCGGATCAGCCCCAGCATTTT; CDR3aa: CASSDRTGADQPQHF; abundance: .; v_gene: TRBV28; d_gene: TRBD1; j_gene: TRBJ1-5
CDR3nt: TGTGCCAGCTCCCGTAGCGACGTGACCTATAGCAATCAGCCCCAGCATTTT; CDR3aa: CASSRSDVTYSNQPQHF; abundance: .; v_gene: TRBV18; d_gene: .; j_gene: TRBJ1-5
CDR3nt: TGTGCCAGCAGTCCCTGGGACAGAAATGAAAAACTGTTTTTT; CDR3aa: CASSPWDRNEKLFF; abundance: .; v_gene: TRBV28; d_gene: TRBD1; j_gene: TRBJ1-4
CDR3nt: TGTGCCAGCACCGCGGGGGTCTCTGGAAACACCATATATTTT; CDR3aa: CASTAGVSGNTIYF; abundance: .; v_gene: TRBV7-6; d_gene: .; j_gene: TRBJ1-3
CDR3nt: TGTGCCAGCTCCCGCCGCCTCGGACTAGCGAGCACAGATACGCAGTATTTT; CDR3aa: CASSRRLGLASTDTQYF; abundance: .; v_gene: TRBV2; d_gene: TRBD2; j_gene: TRBJ2-3
CDR3nt: TGTGCCAGCAGCGTAGACGGGGTTGGCGAGCAGTACTTC; CDR3aa: CASSVDGVGEQYF; abundance: .; v_gene: TRBV9; d_gene: .; j_gene: TRBJ2-7
CDR3nt: TGTGCCAGCAGCCGAGACAGGGTCACCGGGGAGCTGTTTTTT; CDR3aa: CASSRDRVTGELFF; abundance: .; v_gene: TRBV11-3; d_gene: TRBD1; j_gene: TRBJ2-2
CDR3nt: TGTGCCAGCAGTGAGCTACTAGCGGGAGGGTTCACCGGGGAGCTGTTTTTT; CDR3aa: CASSELLAGGFTGELFF; abundance: once; v_gene: TRBV6-1; d_gene: TRBD2; j_gene: TRBJ2-2
CDR3nt: TGTGCCAGCATGACGGGGAACACCGGGGAGCTGTTTTTT; CDR3aa: CASMTGNTGELFF; abundance: once; v_gene: TRBV28; d_gene: .; j_gene: TRBJ2-2
CDR3nt: TGTGCCAGCAGTGACTCAAGGGGTGGCACAGATACGCAGTATTTT; CDR3aa: CASSDSRGGTDTQYF; abundance: few; v_gene: TRBV6-4; d_gene: .; j_gene: TRBJ2-3
CDR3nt: TGTGCCAGCAGTTTTAGGGACAGGGGGGCCAATCAGCCCCAGCATTTT; CDR3aa: CASSFRDRGANQPQHF; abundance: .; v_gene: TRBV28; d_gene: TRBD1; j_gene: TRBJ1-5
CDR3nt: TGTGCCAGCAGTATCCGGGACAGGGGACGCACCGGGGAGCTGTTTTTT; CDR3aa: CASSIRDRGRTGELFF; abundance: few; v_gene: TRBV5-6; d_gene: TRBD1; j_gene: TRBJ2-2
CDR3nt: TGTGCCAGCAGTGTATACCGGGACTCCGGCACAGATACGCAGTATTTT; CDR3aa: CASSVYRDSGTDTQYF; abundance: .; v_gene: TRBV6-1; d_gene: .; j_gene: TRBJ2-3
CDR3nt: TGTGCCAGCAGTTTTCTCCAGGGAATTCTTGAGGAGACCCAGTACTTC; CDR3aa: CASSFLQGILEETQYF; abundance: .; v_gene: TRBV28; d_gene: .; j_gene: TRBJ2-5
CDR3nt: TGTGCCAGCAAGCCACTAGCGGGAGTATCCTACGAGCAGTACTTC; CDR3aa: CASKPLAGVSYEQYF; abundance: .; v_gene: TRBV28; d_gene: TRBD2; j_gene: TRBJ2-7
CDR3nt: TGTGCCAGCAGCTTGGGACTAGTCGATGAGCAGTTCTTC; CDR3aa: CASSLGLVDEQFF; abundance: once; v_gene: TRBV7-3; d_gene: TRBD2; j_gene: TRBJ2-1
CDR3nt: TGTGCCAGCTCACCCGGGACAGGGGGCGGAATAGATGGCTACACCTTC; CDR3aa: CASSPGTGGGIDGYTF; abundance: .; v_gene: TRBV18; d_gene: TRBD1; j_gene: TRBJ1-2
CDR3nt: TGTGCCAGCAGCTCCTCGTCCGGGATCTCCTACAATGAGCAGTTCTTC; CDR3aa: CASSSSSGISYNEQFF; abundance: .; v_gene: TRBV13; d_gene: .; j_gene: TRBJ2-1
CDR3nt: TGTGCCAGCAGTACCCGGGGGGGCCACTCCTACAATGAGCAGTTCTTC; CDR3aa: CASSTRGGHSYNEQFF; abundance: .; v_gene: TRBV27; d_gene: TRBD2; j_gene: TRBJ2-1
CDR3nt: TGTGCCAGCAGTGACGACAGGGAGCAGTTCTTC; CDR3aa: CASSDDREQFF; abundance: .; v_gene: TRBV6-6; d_gene: .; j_gene: TRBJ2-1
CDR3nt: TGTGCCAGCACCTTCGGGGGGGCAAACTATGGCTACACCTTC; CDR3aa: CASTFGGANYGYTF; abundance: .; v_gene: TRBV28; d_gene: .; j_gene: TRBJ1-2
CDR3nt: TGCGCCAGCAGCCACGGGACTGGCTACAATGAGCAGTTCTTC; CDR3aa: CASSHGTGYNEQFF; abundance: .; v_gene: TRBV5-1; d_gene: .; j_gene: TRBJ2-1
CDR3nt: TGTGCCAGCACTATGAGCGGGCACGAGCCTCCTGGGGCCAACGTCCTGACTTTC; CDR3aa: CASTMSGHEPPGANVLTF; abundance: once; v_gene: TRBV28; d_gene: .; j_gene: TRBJ2-6
CDR3nt: TGTGCCAGCAGCTTAGTGTCCGGGAGAGGCTACAATGAGCAGTTCTTC; CDR3aa: CASSLVSGRGYNEQFF; abundance: few; v_gene: TRBV7-8; d_gene: .; j_gene: TRBJ2-1
CDR3nt: TGTGCCAGTAGTACACGAGACAGGACTGAAGCTTTCTTT; CDR3aa: CASSTRDRTEAFF; abundance: medium-sized; v_gene: TRBV19; d_gene: .; j_gene: TRBJ1-1
CDR3nt: TGTGCCAGTAGTATCGGGAGAGGGAACACTGAAGCTTTCTTT; CDR3aa: CASSIGRGNTEAFF; abundance: .; v_gene: TRBV19; d_gene: .; j_gene: TRBJ1-1
CDR3nt: TGTGCCAGCAGCTCGGGACAGGGCCAAAATGAGCAGTTCTTC; CDR3aa: CASSSGQGQNEQFF; abundance: few; v_gene: TRBV28; d_gene: TRBD1; j_gene: TRBJ2-1
CDR3nt: TGTGCCTGGAGTGTGGCGGGGACTGGAAACACCATATATTTT; CDR3aa: CAWSVAGTGNTIYF; abundance: few; v_gene: TRBV30; d_gene: .; j_gene: TRBJ1-3
CDR3nt: TGTGCCAGCAGGCCCGACAGGGGTGGAAACACCATATATTTT; CDR3aa: CASRPDRGGNTIYF; abundance: .; v_gene: TRBV6-5; d_gene: TRBD1; j_gene: TRBJ1-3
CDR3nt: TGTGCCAGCAATCACAGGGCTAACACTGAAGCTTTCTTT; CDR3aa: CASNHRANTEAFF; abundance: .; v_gene: TRBV6-1; d_gene: .; j_gene: TRBJ1-1
CDR3nt: TGTGCCAGCAGTGACCATTTGGGGACAGGGTACGAAAAACTGTTTTTT; CDR3aa: CASSDHLGTGYEKLFF; abundance: .; v_gene: TRBV6-1; d_gene: TRBD1; j_gene: TRBJ1-4
CDR3nt: TGTGCCAGCAGTTACGGTGGTCTAGAGGGCAATGAGCAGTTCTTC; CDR3aa: CASSYGGLEGNEQFF; abundance: .; v_gene: TRBV6-6; d_gene: .; j_gene: TRBJ2-1
CDR3nt: TGTGCCAGCCTGGCACACCAGAACACCGGGGAGCTGTTTTTT; CDR3aa: CASLAHQNTGELFF; abundance: .; v_gene: TRBV2; d_gene: .; j_gene: TRBJ2-2
CDR3nt: TGTGCCTGGAGTAATTGGGGCAGGGACTTTCAAGGTGGCTACACCTTC; CDR3aa: CAWSNWGRDFQGGYTF; abundance: once; v_gene: TRBV30; d_gene: .; j_gene: TRBJ1-2
CDR3nt: TGTGCCAGCAGCGGCGGGAGCAGCTCAGATACGCAGTATTTT; CDR3aa: CASSGGSSSDTQYF; abundance: .; v_gene: TRBV5-8; d_gene: TRBD2; j_gene: TRBJ2-3
CDR3nt: TGTGCCAGCAGTTATACCCGGACAGCGGAGCAGTACTTC; CDR3aa: CASSYTRTAEQYF; abundance: once; v_gene: TRBV28; d_gene: .; j_gene: TRBJ2-7
CDR3nt: TGTGCCAGCAGCCCCCGGACAGGGGAAGGCTACACCTTC; CDR3aa: CASSPRTGEGYTF; abundance: once; v_gene: TRBV21-1; d_gene: .; j_gene: TRBJ1-2
CDR3nt: TGCGCCAGCGTACCCAGGGGCATTTCGGGCACAGATACGCAGTATTTT; CDR3aa: CASVPRGISGTDTQYF; abundance: .; v_gene: TRBV4-1; d_gene: .; j_gene: TRBJ2-3
CDR3nt: TGTGCCAGCAGCTTTACCTCCGGGACAGGGCAAGAGACCCAGTACTTC; CDR3aa: CASSFTSGTGQETQYF; abundance: .; v_gene: TRBV11-2; d_gene: TRBD1; j_gene: TRBJ2-5
CDR3nt: TGTGCCAGCAGCTTATCCGGACTAGCGGGAGACCTCAACTACAATGAGCAGTTCTTC; CDR3aa: CASSLSGLAGDLNYNEQFF; abundance: .; v_gene: TRBV7-3; d_gene: TRBD2; j_gene: TRBJ2-1
CDR3nt: TGTGCCAGCAGCCCCCGGGCCGCAGGGTACAATGAGCAGTTCTTC; CDR3aa: CASSPRAAGYNEQFF; abundance: .; v_gene: TRBV11-2; d_gene: .; j_gene: TRBJ2-1